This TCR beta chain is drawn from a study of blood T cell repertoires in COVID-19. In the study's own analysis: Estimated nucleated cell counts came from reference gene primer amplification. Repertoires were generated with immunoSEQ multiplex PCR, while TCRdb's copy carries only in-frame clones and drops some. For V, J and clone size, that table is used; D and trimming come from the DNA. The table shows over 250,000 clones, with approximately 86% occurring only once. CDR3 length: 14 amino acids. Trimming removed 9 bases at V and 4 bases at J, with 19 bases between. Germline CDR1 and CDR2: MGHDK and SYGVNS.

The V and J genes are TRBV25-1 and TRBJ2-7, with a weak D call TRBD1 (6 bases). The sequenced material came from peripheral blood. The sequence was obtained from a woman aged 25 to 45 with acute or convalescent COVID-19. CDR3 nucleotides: TGTGCCAGTGGGGACCCGGGACAAACATACGAGCAGTACTTC. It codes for CASGDPGQTYEQYF.